A single sample is the source of the 23 T cell receptor beta chains below, sequenced in a study of cytomegalovirus exposure and HLA in healthy donors. With 60 Vbeta and 13 Jbeta primers, the PCR was carried out. The assay was immunoSEQ multiplex PCR, and TCRdb's table has in-frame clones only and misses some. The sample has fewer than 150,000 clones. The sample comprised PBMCs. The receptors stem from a man aged 40-49 years in good health and CMV-seronegative.

The chain links TRBV28 to TRBJ1-5; 10 bases fit TRBD1. Germline-derived CDR1 and CDR2 are MDHEN and SYDVKM. The CDR3 totals 15 residues. J was trimmed by 6 bases and V by 4 bases; bases with no gene match: 6. Here the CDR3 DNA reads TGTGCCAGCAGTTCCCCGGGACAGGGGAGTCAGCCCCAGCATTTT. Translating gives CASSSPGQGSQPQHF.

The CDR3 DNA reads TGTGCCAGCAGCTCTCCCGGGAACTATAATTCACCCCTCCACTTT. Its protein is CASSSPGNYNSPLHF. The chain joins TRBV5-5 to TRBJ1-6, with D unresolved. The CDR3 consists of 15 residues. Germline CDR1 is SGHKS and CDR2 is YYEKEE (reference sequence). With 3 bases removed from V and 3 bases from J, the gap between germline ends came to 10 bases.

The rearrangement uses TRBV9 and TRBJ1-2; D possibly corresponds to TRBD1 (6 bases). Trimming took off 4 bases at V and 0 bases at J, with 13 bases between the two ends. CDR3 length: 15 residues. In germline, CDR1 is SGDLS, CDR2 YYNGEE. The CDR3 region has the DNA TGTGCCAGCAGCCCTCTGGACAGACCTAACTATGGCTACACCTTC. This sequence encodes CASSPLDRPNYGYTF.

The V gene is TRBV28, the J gene TRBJ1-4; no definite D call. The CDR3 totals 11 residues. The germline V gene encodes CDR1 MDHEN and CDR2 SYDVKM. V was shortened by 9 bases and J by 5 bases, with 7 bases between the two germline ends. CDR3 amino acids: CASNINEKLFF. The CDR3 region has the DNA TGTGCCAGTAATATAAATGAAAAACTGTTTTTT.

The rearrangement uses TRBV4-3 and TRBJ2-2; D remains unclear. CDR1 is LGHNA, CDR2 YSLEER, per germline. CDR3 length: 14 amino acids. With 0 bases removed from V and 7 bases from J, the gap between germline ends came to 9 bases. The CDR3 here is CASSQDGRSGELFF. The CDR3 bases are TGCGCCAGCAGCCAAGATGGCCGGAGCGGGGAGCTGTTTTTT.

V and J are TRBV5-5 and TRBJ2-1, with D hard to call. The germline gives CDR1 SGHKS, CDR2 YYEKEE (reference sequence). Trimming left V 3 bases short and J 8 bases short, with 12 bases between. The CDR3 is made up of 13 amino acids. The CDR3 DNA reads as TGTGCCAGCAGCTCCCTGACTCTCGATGAGCAGTTCTTC. The encoded protein is CASSSLTLDEQFF.

The chain couples TRBV27 to TRBJ1-5; maybe TRBD1 (5 bases). This CDR3 comprises 17 residues. CDR1 and CDR2 (germline): MNHEY, SMNVEV (reference sequence). The germline V and J ends were trimmed by 6 bases and 3 bases, with 21 bases remaining between them. CDR3 nucleotides: TGTGCCAGCAGCCCCCTGGTCAGGGTATTATCCAATCAGCCCCAGCATTTT. As protein: CASSPLVRVLSNQPQHF.

The gene calls are TRBV5-1 and TRBJ1-3; 9 bases match TRBD1. J gave up 8 bases and V 3 bases, and 6 bases lay outside the gene matches. This CDR3 spans 14 amino acids. Germline lookup yields CDR1 SGHRS and CDR2 YFSETQ. The CDR3 spells CASSSGQGRDTIYF. The CDR3 region has the DNA TGCGCCAGCAGCTCCGGACAGGGGAGGGACACCATATATTTT.

This rearrangement joins TRBV5-1 to TRBJ1-2, with D unclear. V lost 4 bases and J 5 bases, leaving 9 bases between the germline ends. CDR3 length: 12 residues. Per germline, CDR1 SGHRS and CDR2 YFSETQ. The CDR3 spells CASSPGVYGYTF. Written as DNA, the CDR3 is TGCGCCAGCAGCCCCGGGGTTTATGGCTACACCTTC.

The rearrangement links TRBV10-3 to TRBJ2-5, with TRBD1 matching 9 bases. CDR3 length equals 13 residues. J gave up 11 bases and V 7 bases, and 11 bases lay outside the gene matches. Per the germline V gene, CDR1 is ENHRY and CDR2 is SYGVKD. The CDR3 DNA follows: TGTGCCATCACAGTATCAGGGGACAGGGAGCAGTACTTC. It specifies CAITVSGDREQYF.

The rearrangement links TRBV7-9 to TRBJ2-5; unclear D gene. The CDR3 sequence is 14 residues long. V was pared by 2 bases and J by 2 bases, with 9 bases between. Germline assignment: CDR1 SEHNR and CDR2 FQNEAQ (reference sequence). CDR3 in amino acids: CASSLYSVQETQYF. In DNA, the CDR3 is TGTGCCAGCAGCTTATACAGTGTTCAAGAGACCCAGTACTTC.

V and J are TRBV4-1 and TRBJ2-7, with TRBD1 matching 7 bases. This CDR3 is built from 16 residues. The V gene's germline CDR1 is MGHRA and CDR2 YSYEKL. J was trimmed by 2 bases and V by 1 base; bases with no gene match: 8. CDR3 in DNA: TGCGCCAGCAGCCAAGCTTCAGGGGGATCGGCCTACGAGCAGTACTTC. It yields the protein CASSQASGGSAYEQYF.

The chain employs TRBV5-6 and TRBJ2-7, with D perhaps TRBD2 (6 bases). The V end lost 4 bases, the J end lost 0 bases, and 17 bases lay between the germline ends. CDR1 is SGHDT and CDR2 is YYEEEE in the germline V gene. CDR3 length: 16 residues. For the CDR3, the DNA is TGTGCCAGCAGCGGCCCCTTCGGGGGACCCTCCTACGAGCAGTACTTC. Protein product: CASSGPFGGPSYEQYF.

The CDR3 loop reads CASSTRTGGGTDTQYF. CDR3 DNA sequence: TGTGCCAGCAGCACGAGGACAGGGGGAGGCACAGATACGCAGTATTTT. V gene TRBV7-2 combines with J gene TRBJ2-3; 10 nucleotides align to TRBD1. J was trimmed by 1 base and V by 5 bases; bases with no gene match: 6. The length of the CDR3 is 16 residues. Germline V gene data show CDR1 as SGHTA and CDR2 as FQGNSA.

This chain connects TRBV5-8 to TRBJ2-1; a possible D gene is TRBD1 (6 bases). Looked up from germline, CDR1 is SGHTS and CDR2 is YDEGEE. The CDR3 is 17 amino acids. V lost 4 bases, J lost 0 bases, and 17 bases lay in between. In DNA form, the CDR3 reads TGTGCCAGCAGCCTACGACGACAGGCCCTCTCCTACAATGAGCAGTTCTTC. Encoded protein: CASSLRRQALSYNEQFF.

This rearrangement joins TRBV6-5 to TRBJ2-2, with TRBD1 matching 8 bases. From germline, CDR1 is MNHEY and CDR2 SVGAGI. The junction had 7 bases not matched to a gene; V was cut back by 7 bases and J by 6 bases. This CDR3 has 14 amino acids. The CDR3 sequence is CASTRTGLSGELFF. In nucleotides, the CDR3 is TGTGCCAGCACACGGACAGGGTTGTCCGGGGAGCTGTTTTTT.

The genes are TRBV7-2 and TRBJ2-1; 7 nucleotides align to TRBD2. Looked up from germline, CDR1 is SGHTA and CDR2 is FQGNSA. The length of the CDR3 is 15 residues. V lost 4 bases, J lost 0 bases, and 3 bases stayed unmatched. CDR3 DNA: TGTGCCAGCAGCTCGCAGCGGGGCTCCTACAATGAGCAGTTCTTC. Translating gives CASSSQRGSYNEQFF.

The J gene is TRBJ1-2, the V gene TRBV4-1; D unclear. The CDR3 covers 14 residues. The germline gives CDR1 MGHRA, CDR2 YSYEKL. Deletions cut 4 bases from V and 8 bases from J, with 17 bases between. CDR3 sequence: CASSRADPPGGYTF. The CDR3 DNA reads as TGCGCCAGCAGCCGAGCGGACCCTCCGGGGGGCTACACCTTC.

The chain couples TRBV4-1 to TRBJ2-1; D is uncertain. Germline CDR1 and CDR2: MGHRA and YSYEKL. This CDR3 has 14 residues. The V end was cut by 6 bases, the J end by 3 bases, with 12 bases between. In nucleotides, the CDR3 is TGCGCCAGCAGGGCGGCCGTCGGCTACAATGAGCAGTTCTTC. Encoded protein: CASRAAVGYNEQFF.

The gene calls are TRBV4-1 and TRBJ1-5, with D perhaps TRBD1 (5 bases). The CDR3 consists of 14 residues. V was cut by 1 base and J by 3 bases, with 7 bases left in between. Germline V gives CDR1 MGHRA, CDR2 YSYEKL. The CDR3 here is CASSQAGDNQPQHF. The DNA for the CDR3 is TGCGCCAGCAGCCAAGCGGGGGACAATCAGCCCCAGCATTTT.

V gene TRBV7-2 combines with J gene TRBJ1-4; a weak D match, TRBD1 (5 bases). The V gene's germline CDR1 is SGHTA and CDR2 FQGNSA. Trimming shortened V by 5 bases and J by 5 bases, and 6 bases separated the two germline ends. This CDR3 is built from 12 residues. Here the CDR3 DNA reads TGTGCCAGCAGCCGACAGAATGAAAAACTGTTTTTT. Amino acid sequence: CASSRQNEKLFF. The full variable domain, with the rest looked up from reference TRBV7-2 and TRBJ1-4, is GAGVSQSPSNKVTEKGKDVELRCDPISGHTALYWYRQSLGQGLEFLIYFQGNSAPDKSGLPSDRFSAERTGGSVSTLTIQRTQQEDSAVYLCASSRQNEKLFFGSGTQLSVL.

This rearrangement joins TRBV19 to TRBJ2-2; D not certain. Germline values: CDR1 LNHDA, CDR2 SQIVND (reference sequence). The CDR3 extends over 13 amino acids. The germline V and J ends were trimmed by 7 bases and 3 bases, with 9 bases remaining between them. CDR3 sequence: CASNRAYTGELFF. CDR3 bases: TGTGCCAGTAATAGAGCTTACACCGGGGAGCTGTTTTTT.

CDR3 sequence (DNA): TGCAGCGTTGCCTCAGGTTCCGCCTCCTATGGCTACACCTTC. Its translation: CSVASGSASYGYTF. The gene calls are TRBV29-1 and TRBJ1-2; D unclear. Germline V gene lookup returns CDR1 SQVTM and CDR2 ANQGSEA. CDR3 size: 14 residues. Trimming left V 4 bases short and J 4 bases short, with 16 bases between.